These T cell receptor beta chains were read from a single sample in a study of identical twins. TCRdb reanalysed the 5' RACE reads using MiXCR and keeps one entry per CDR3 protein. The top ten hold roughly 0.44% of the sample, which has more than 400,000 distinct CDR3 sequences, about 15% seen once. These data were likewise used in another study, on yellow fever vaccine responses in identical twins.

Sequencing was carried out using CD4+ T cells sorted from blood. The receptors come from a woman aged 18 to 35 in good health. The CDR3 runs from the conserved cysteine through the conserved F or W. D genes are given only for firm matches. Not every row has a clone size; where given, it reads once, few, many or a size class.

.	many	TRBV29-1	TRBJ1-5	CSVLEMGHSNQPQHF	TGCAGCGTCCTTGAAATGGGACACAGCAATCAGCCCCAGCATTTT
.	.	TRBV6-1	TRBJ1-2	CASSGPVLLYGYTF	TGTGCCAGCAGTGGTCCAGTCCTACTCTATGGCTACACCTTC
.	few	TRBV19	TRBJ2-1	CASRYVGEQFF	TGTGCCAGCCGCTACGTTGGTGAGCAGTTCTTC
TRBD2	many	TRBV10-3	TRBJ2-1	CAISEPSSSSGYNEQFF	TGTGCCATCAGTGAGCCTTCGTCGTCTAGCGGATACAATGAGCAGTTCTTC
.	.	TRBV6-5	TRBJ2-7	CASSYSGTDFKQYF	TGTGCCAGCAGTTACTCCGGGACTGACTTCAAGCAGTACTTC
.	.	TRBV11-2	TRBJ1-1	CASSLKRTGNTEAFF	TGTGCCAGCAGCTTAAAAAGGACTGGGAACACTGAAGCTTTCTTT
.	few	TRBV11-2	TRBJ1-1	CASSSGRAEAFF	TGTGCCAGCAGCTCCGGGAGGGCTGAAGCTTTCTTT
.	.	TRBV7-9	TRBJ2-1	CASSSTTLYNEQFF	TGTGCCAGCAGCTCGACTACCCTCTACAATGAGCAGTTCTTC
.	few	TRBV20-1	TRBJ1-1	CSAAPTGMNTEAFF	TGCAGTGCTGCTCCGACCGGGATGAACACTGAAGCTTTCTTT
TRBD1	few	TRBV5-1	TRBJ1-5	CASSAGTENQPQHF	TGCGCCAGCAGCGCGGGGACAGAAAATCAGCCCCAGCATTTT
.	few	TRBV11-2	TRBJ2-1	CASSLKRSRLELFF	TGTGCCAGCAGCTTAAAACGATCTCGACTAGAGTTGTTCTTC
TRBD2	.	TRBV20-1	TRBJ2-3	CSASRAGGEGGTDTQYF	TGCAGTGCTAGTAGAGCGGGAGGCGAGGGCGGCACAGATACGCAGTATTTT
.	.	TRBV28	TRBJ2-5	CASRSRDPPSNQYF	TGTGCCAGCAGGAGCAGGGATCCCCCGTCGAACCAGTACTTC
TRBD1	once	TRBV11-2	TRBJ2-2	CASTADRVGGELFF	TGTGCCAGCACCGCGGACAGGGTAGGAGGGGAGCTGTTTTTT
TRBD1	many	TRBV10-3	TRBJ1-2	CAISRTGQEYGYTF	TGTGCCATCAGTCGGACAGGCCAGGAGTATGGCTACACCTTC
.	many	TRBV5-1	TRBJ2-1	CASSWTGPYNEQFF	TGCGCCAGCAGCTGGACCGGGCCGTACAATGAGCAGTTCTTC
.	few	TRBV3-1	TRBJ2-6	CASLPGPGANVLTF	TGTGCCAGCCTACCGGGTCCCGGGGCCAACGTCCTGACTTTC
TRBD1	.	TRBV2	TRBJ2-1	CASRPGTGNGEQFF	TGTGCCAGCAGACCCGGGACAGGGAATGGTGAGCAGTTCTTC
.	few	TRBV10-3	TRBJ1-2	CAIRSNLFNYGYTF	TGTGCCATCAGGTCCAACCTCTTCAACTATGGCTACACCTTC
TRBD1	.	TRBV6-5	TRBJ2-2	CASSYPTAGTGYTGELFF	TGTGCCAGCAGTTACCCCACGGCTGGGACAGGGTACACCGGGGAGCTGTTTTTT
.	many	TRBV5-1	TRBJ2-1	CASSLAVEQFF	TGTGCCAGCAGTCTAGCCGTAGAGCAGTTCTTC
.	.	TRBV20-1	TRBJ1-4	CSAPQGDEKLFF	TGCAGTGCTCCCCAGGGTGATGAAAAACTGTTTTTT
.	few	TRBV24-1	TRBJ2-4	CATSDPALANIQYF	TGTGCCACCAGTGACCCGGCCCTGGCCAACATTCAGTACTTC
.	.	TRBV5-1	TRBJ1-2	CASSLAQGTLGDGYTF	TGCGCCAGCAGCTTGGCCCAGGGGACACTCGGAGATGGCTACACCTTC
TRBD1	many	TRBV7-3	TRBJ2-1	CASSKSQGAYNEQFF	TGTGCCAGCAGCAAGAGCCAGGGGGCCTACAATGAGCAGTTCTTC
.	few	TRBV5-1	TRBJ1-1	CASSLVDRRTEAFF	TGCGCCAGCAGCTTGGTAGACAGGAGGACTGAAGCTTTCTTT
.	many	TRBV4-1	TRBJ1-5	CASSQGERQPQHF	TGCGCCAGCAGCCAAGGGGAGAGGCAGCCCCAGCATTTT
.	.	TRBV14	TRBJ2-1	CASSQAGVISYNEQFF	TGTGCCAGCAGCCAAGCAGGGGTTATCTCCTACAATGAGCAGTTCTTC
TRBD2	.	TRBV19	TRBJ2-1	CASSTGLAPNEQFF	TGTGCCAGTAGTACAGGACTAGCGCCCAATGAGCAGTTCTTC
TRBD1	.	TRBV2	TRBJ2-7	CASSEQAGTGGSYEQYF	TGTGCCAGCAGTGAGCAAGCCGGGACAGGGGGCTCCTACGAGCAGTACTTC
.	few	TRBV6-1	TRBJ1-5	CASSFQGVGQPQHF	TGTGCCAGCAGCTTTCAGGGAGTGGGGCAGCCCCAGCATTTT
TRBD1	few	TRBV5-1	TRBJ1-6	CASSSDRVGNSPLHF	TGCGCCAGCAGCTCCGACAGGGTGGGAAATTCACCCCTCCACTTT
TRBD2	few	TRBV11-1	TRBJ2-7	CASSLGGGRLAGAYEQYF	TGTGCCAGCAGCTTAGGTGGGGGTCGACTAGCGGGAGCCTACGAGCAGTACTTC
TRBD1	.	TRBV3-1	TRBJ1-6	CASSQGTGYSPLHF	TGTGCCAGCAGCCAGGGGACAGGGTATTCACCCCTCCACTTT
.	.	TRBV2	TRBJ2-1	CASTPASRNEQFF	TGTGCCAGCACTCCCGCTAGCCGAAATGAGCAGTTCTTC
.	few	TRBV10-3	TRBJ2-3	CAISESDLDTQYF	TGTGCCATCAGTGAGTCCGACTTGGATACGCAGTATTTT
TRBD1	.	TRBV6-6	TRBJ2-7	CASRDRGRNEQYF	TGTGCCAGCAGGGACAGGGGGAGGAACGAGCAGTACTTC